These 17 T cell receptor beta chains were all obtained from the same sample, sequenced in a study of OX40 agonist ivuxolimab in advanced cancers. Libraries were prepared by immunoSEQ multiplex PCR; TCRdb keeps only in-frame clonotypes and omits some of them. Of about 94,000 clones detected, roughly 94% appear once; the ten largest clones hold approximately 0.18%. The sample was CD4+ or CD8+ T cells sorted from blood, taken in a trial of the OX40 agonist ivuxolimab. Receptor source: an adult with an advanced solid tumor such as melanoma, head and neck, liver or kidney cancer.

CDR3 nucleotides: TGTGCCAGCATGGGGGGACAGGGGAACAAGCCCCAGCATTTT. This encodes CASMGGQGNKPQHF. The chain uses TRBV2 and TRBJ1-5, with 10 nucleotides matching TRBD1. Germline values: CDR1 SNHLY, CDR2 FYNNEI. The CDR3 is 14 amino acids. Germline trimming cut 7 bases from V and 8 bases from J; bases unmatched to any gene: 8.

The gene calls are TRBV6-5 and TRBJ1-1; D is undetermined. V was clipped by 0 bases and J by 6 bases, with 8 bases between them. Germline CDR1 reads MNHEY; CDR2 reads SVGAGI. The CDR3 is 13 residues long. This chain's CDR3 is CASSYSGRPEAFF. The CDR3 DNA sequence: TGTGCCAGCAGTTACTCGGGTAGGCCTGAAGCTTTCTTT.

The chain couples TRBV28 to TRBJ1-1; no firm D call. Looked up from germline, CDR1 is MDHEN and CDR2 is SYDVKM. The CDR3 sequence is 13 residues long. V was trimmed by 6 bases and J by 4 bases, leaving 12 bases between them. The CDR3 sequence: CASSLQLSTEAFF. The CDR3 region has the DNA TGTGCCAGCAGCCTACAACTGAGCACTGAAGCTTTCTTT.

This rearrangement joins TRBV27 to TRBJ1-4; perhaps TRBD1 as D (6 bases). V was shortened by 9 bases and J by 3 bases, with 17 bases between the two germline ends. Germline V gene data show CDR1 as MNHEY and CDR2 as SMNVEV (reference sequence). The CDR3 has 15 residues. DNA of the CDR3: TGTGCCAGTAGCCCCCACAGGGCGGCTAATGAAAAACTGTTTTTT. This translates into CASSPHRAANEKLFF.

The chain recombines TRBV18 with TRBJ2-7, with D uncertain. The CDR3 contains 13 residues. Trimming stripped 0 bases from V and 5 bases from J, with 8 bases between. Germline-derived CDR1 and CDR2 are KGHSH and LQKENI. CDR3 bases: TGTGCCAGCTCACCACCGGGCAAGGACGAGCAGTACTTC. Its translation is CASSPPGKDEQYF.

J is TRBJ2-2 and V is TRBV7-2; 11 bases match TRBD2. The V gene's germline CDR1 is SGHTA and CDR2 FQGNSA. This CDR3 is built from 15 residues. Trimming cost V 2 bases and J 5 bases; bases outside gene matches: 1. DNA of the CDR3: TGTGCCAGCAGCTTACGACTAGCGGGGACCGGGGAGCTGTTTTTT. This codes for CASSLRLAGTGELFF.

J is TRBJ2-2 and V is TRBV5-1; the match to TRBD2 covers 11 bases. V gave up 4 bases and J gave up 4 bases; unmatched junction bases: 3. Germline CDR1 SGHRS, CDR2 YFSETQ. This CDR3 is 15 amino acids long. CDR3 sequence (DNA): TGCGCCAGCAGCACGGGGACTAGCGGCACCGGGGAGCTGTTTTTT. It is translated as CASSTGTSGTGELFF.

This clone was observed a single time. The genes are TRBV5-1 and TRBJ2-2; TRBD2 is a possible D gene (5 bases). CDR1 and CDR2 from the germline V gene are SGHRS and YFSETQ. The CDR3 totals 14 residues. Trimming took 4 bases from V and 0 from J, leaving 7 bases between them. In DNA, the CDR3 is TGCGCCAGCAGCCGGGATTCGAACACCGGGGAGCTGTTTTTT. Its protein product is CASSRDSNTGELFF.

A remark on this clone: The same CDR3 is also encoded by other DNA sequences in this sample. The rearrangement links TRBV7-2 to TRBJ1-2, with TRBD1 matching over 7 bases. Germline assignment: CDR1 SGHTA and CDR2 FQGNSA. Trimming cost V 5 bases and J 8 bases; bases outside gene matches: 8. This CDR3 comprises 13 residues. The CDR3, as DNA: TGTGCCAGCAGCGAAGACAGGGTGGGGGGCTACACCTTC. This encodes CASSEDRVGGYTF. Variable domain in full (rest from reference TRBV7-2 and TRBJ1-2): GAGVSQSPSNKVTEKGKDVELRCDPISGHTALYWYRQSLGQGLEFLIYFQGNSAPDKSGLPSDRFSAERTGGSVSTLTIQRTQQEDSAVYLCASSEDRVGGYTFGSGTRLTVV.

V is TRBV9 and J is TRBJ1-2; no reliable D call. The germline V gene encodes CDR1 SGDLS and CDR2 YYNGEE. This CDR3 is 11 amino acids long. V was pared by 3 bases and J by 8 bases, with 8 bases between. The CDR3 DNA reads TGTGCCAGCAGCGAACCCCGCGGCTACACCTTC. Its protein is CASSEPRGYTF.

CDR3 DNA: TGTGCCAGCAGCCAATTTCTAAGGAACACTGAAGCTTTCTTT. Protein sequence: CASSQFLRNTEAFF. The V call is TRBV14, the J call TRBJ1-1; D is uncertain. Germline V gives CDR1 SGHDN, CDR2 FVKESK. The germline V and J ends were trimmed by 2 bases and 1 base, with 8 bases remaining between them. The CDR3 consists of 14 residues.

This clone came up once. The rearrangement uses TRBV19 and TRBJ2-3; 9 positions match TRBD2. V lost 0 bases, J lost 5 bases, and 6 bases stayed unmatched. The germline gives CDR1 LNHDA, CDR2 SQIVND (reference sequence). This CDR3 has 16 residues. CDR3 nucleotides: TGTGCCAGTAGTATAGATCGAGCGGGGGGAGGAGATACGCAGTATTTT. This sequence encodes CASSIDRAGGGDTQYF. Complete variable domain (other parts from reference TRBV19 and TRBJ2-3): DGGITQSPKYLFRKEGQNVTLSCEQNLNHDAMYWYRQDPGQGLRLIYYSQIVNDFQKGDIAEGYSVSREKKESFPLTVTSAQKNPTAFYLCASSIDRAGGGDTQYFGPGTRLTVL.

This clone showed up just a few times. The chain joins TRBV4-1 to TRBJ1-1; a weak D match, TRBD1 (6 bases). CDR3 length: 15 amino acids. V lost 2 bases and J lost 1, with 11 bases in between. Germline lookup yields CDR1 MGHRA and CDR2 YSYEKL. DNA for the CDR3: TGCGCCAGCAGCCAAAACAGGGAGGGGAACACTGAAGCTTTCTTT. It specifies CASSQNREGNTEAFF.

This clone appeared once. V usage is TRBV5-5 and J usage is TRBJ2-5; D perhaps matches TRBD2 (5 bases). The germline V and J ends were trimmed by 5 bases and 5 bases, with 13 bases remaining between them. The germline V gene encodes CDR1 SGHKS and CDR2 YYEKEE (reference sequence). The CDR3 is 13 amino acids. The CDR3: CASRMLAGETQYF. CDR3 nucleotides: TGTGCCAGCAGGATGCTAGCTGGGGAGACCCAGTACTTC.

The V call is TRBV27, the J call TRBJ1-2, with D possibly being TRBD1 (6 bases). Trimming cost V 5 bases and J 4 bases, with 17 bases left between them. The CDR3 contains 15 residues. Per germline, CDR1 MNHEY and CDR2 SMNVEV (reference sequence). The CDR3 loop reads CASSPQQGRFYGYTF. The CDR3 DNA sequence: TGTGCCAGCAGTCCCCAACAGGGTAGATTCTATGGCTACACCTTC.

This chain uses TRBV29-1 with TRBJ2-1; 9 bases map to TRBD2. The junction had 6 bases not matched to a gene; V was cut back by 4 bases and J by 2 bases. There are 15 residues in the CDR3. Germline assignment: CDR1 SQVTM and CDR2 ANQGSEA. CDR3: CSVAPGLATYNEQFF. CDR3 bases: TGCAGCGTTGCCCCGGGACTAGCTACCTACAATGAGCAGTTCTTC.

The chain recombines TRBV5-6 with TRBJ2-5; D remains unclear. V was clipped by 4 bases and J by 4 bases, with 5 bases between them. This CDR3 is 11 amino acids long. Germline V gene data show CDR1 as SGHDT and CDR2 as YYEEEE. The CDR3 DNA reads TGTGCCAGCAGCCAGTTAGAGACCCAGTACTTC. Residues: CASSQLETQYF.